This TCR beta chain was observed in a study of T-cell reconstitution after alpha-beta-depleted transplantation in children. Unique molecular identifiers were built into the TCRbeta library. TCRdb fed the PCR reads into MiXCR, producing one record per CDR3 protein. The sample gives hundreds of thousands of distinct CDR3 sequences, 20% to 25% of which show up once; 13% to 15% is in the top ten. The CDR3 loop spans 15 amino acids. The germline CDR1 and CDR2 sequences are KGHSH and LQKENI. The V end lost 3 bases, the J end lost 0 bases, and 11 bases lay between the germline ends. The TCR comes from a boy in the first two years of life who had a stem cell transplant for acute myeloid leukemia, so the T cells may come from the graft donor. The gene calls are TRBV18 and TRBJ1-2, with D perhaps TRBD1 (6 bases). The material was PBMCs, mostly from graft donor cells, obtained 360 days after TCRalphabeta/CD19-depleted stem cell transplant. The CDR3 region is CASSPGQSPNYGYTF. DNA of the CDR3: TGTGCCAGCTCACCCGGACAGAGTCCTAACTATGGCTACACCTTC.